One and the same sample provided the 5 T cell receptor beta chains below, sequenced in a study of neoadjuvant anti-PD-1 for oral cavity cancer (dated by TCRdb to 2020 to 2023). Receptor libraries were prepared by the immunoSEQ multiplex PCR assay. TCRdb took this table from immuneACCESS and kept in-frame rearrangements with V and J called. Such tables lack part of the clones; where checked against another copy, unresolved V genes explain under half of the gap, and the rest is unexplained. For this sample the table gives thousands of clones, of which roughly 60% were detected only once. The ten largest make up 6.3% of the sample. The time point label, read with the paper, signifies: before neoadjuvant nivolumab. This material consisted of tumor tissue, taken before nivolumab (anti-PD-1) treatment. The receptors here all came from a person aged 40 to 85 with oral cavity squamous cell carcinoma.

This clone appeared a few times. The DNA for the CDR3 is TGTGCCAGCAGCCCAGAGCGGGGGGGCAGCACAGATACGCAGTATTTT. This sequence encodes CASSPERGGSTDTQYF. The V call is TRBV7-8, the J call TRBJ2-3; TRBD2 matches at 10 bases. The germline gives CDR1 SGHVS, CDR2 FQNEAQ. The CDR3 is 16 residues long. V lost 5 bases, J lost 0 bases, and 5 bases stayed unmatched.

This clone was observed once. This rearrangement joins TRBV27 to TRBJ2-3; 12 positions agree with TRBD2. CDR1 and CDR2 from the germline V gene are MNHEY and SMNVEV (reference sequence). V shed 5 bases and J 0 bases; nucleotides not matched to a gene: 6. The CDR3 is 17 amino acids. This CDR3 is CASSRRTSGASTDTQYF. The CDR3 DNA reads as TGTGCCAGCAGTCGGCGGACTAGCGGGGCCAGCACAGATACGCAGTATTTT.

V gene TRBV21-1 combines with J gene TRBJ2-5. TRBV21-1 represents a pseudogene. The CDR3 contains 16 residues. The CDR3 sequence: CASSKARPRPKETQYF. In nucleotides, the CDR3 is TGTGCCAGCAGCAAAGCTAGGCCTCGCCCGAAAGAGACCCAGTACTTC.

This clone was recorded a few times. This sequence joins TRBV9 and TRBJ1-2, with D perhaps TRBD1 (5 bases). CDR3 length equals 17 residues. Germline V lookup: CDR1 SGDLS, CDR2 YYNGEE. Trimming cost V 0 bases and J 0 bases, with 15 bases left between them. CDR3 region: CASSVVGVTDANYGYTF. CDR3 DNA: TGTGCCAGCAGCGTAGTGGGGGTCACGGACGCTAACTATGGCTACACCTTC.

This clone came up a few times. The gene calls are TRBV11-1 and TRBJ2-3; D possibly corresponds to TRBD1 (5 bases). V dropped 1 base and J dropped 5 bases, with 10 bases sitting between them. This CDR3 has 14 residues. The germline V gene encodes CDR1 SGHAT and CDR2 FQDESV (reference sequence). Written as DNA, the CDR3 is TGTGCCAGCAGCTTAGAATCAGGGATAGATACGCAGTATTTT. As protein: CASSLESGIDTQYF.